The rows below give T cell receptor beta chains drawn from one sample of a study of cytomegalovirus exposure and HLA in healthy donors. TCRdb's copy holds only in-frame clones and misses some; the assay was immunoSEQ multiplex PCR. The table records around 150,000 clones, about 70% of them present only once. Sequenced material: PBMCs. These receptors originate from a young man in good health and CMV-seronegative. Both conserved end residues are part of each CDR3. Each record gives: V gene, D gene, CDR3 protein. The D gene is left open where the match is weak.

>TRBV11-3|-
CASGAGARGTGELFF
>TRBV7-2|-
CASSQSITGELFF
>TRBV7-9|-
CASSPGLVYEQYF
>TRBV7-9|-
CASSPAGGIYNEQFF
>TRBV2|-
CASMRTEAFF
>TRBV12-5|TRBD2
CASGPGGDLYNEQFF
>TRBV5-1|-
CASSPDTTYEQYF
>TRBV5-4|TRBD1
CASSLGGGSSYEQYF
>TRBV19|-
CASSNGRSSYEQYF
>TRBV10-3|TRBD1
CAIAGQQIFNYGYTF
>TRBV7-2|-
CASSLNKGVGGETQYF
>TRBV30|-
CAWSGEVPYEQYF
>TRBV5-5|-
CASSATQTANTEAFF
>TRBV19|TRBD1
CASTATGGDPDTQYF
>TRBV7-8|TRBD2
CASSSPPGWGGTGELFF
>TRBV30|-
CAWSVLWGPDTGELFF
>TRBV5-6|TRBD1
CASSLGQTGGIGYTF
>TRBV2|-
CASSDTGLNQPQHF
>TRBV27|TRBD1
CASRDRGSNQPQHF
>TRBV21-1|-
CASSIGGPIYGYTF
>TRBV2|-
CASSTYEQYF
>TRBV6-5|TRBD1
CATRGQGFSGNTIYF
>TRBV19|-
CASTDPGEKLFF
>TRBV10-1|TRBD2
CASSEIAGGQETQYF